This TCR beta chain was identified during a study of blood T cell repertoires in COVID-19. Trimming stripped 0 bases from V and 2 bases from J, with 14 bases between. The germline V gene has CDR1 SGHRS and CDR2 YFSETQ. The CDR3 contains 16 residues. Only in-frame clones appear in the TCRdb table, and some are missing; sequencing was by immunoSEQ multiplex PCR. The sample carries 75,000 to 100,000 clones, around nine tenths recorded once. Sequenced: peripheral blood. V is TRBV5-1 and J is TRBJ1-2; D call uncertain. This sequence originates from a woman older than 75 with acute or convalescent COVID-19. In nucleotides, the CDR3 is TGCGCCAGCAGCTTGGTCGGTACTCGGGAAAACTATGGCTACACCTTC. It codes for CASSLVGTRENYGYTF.